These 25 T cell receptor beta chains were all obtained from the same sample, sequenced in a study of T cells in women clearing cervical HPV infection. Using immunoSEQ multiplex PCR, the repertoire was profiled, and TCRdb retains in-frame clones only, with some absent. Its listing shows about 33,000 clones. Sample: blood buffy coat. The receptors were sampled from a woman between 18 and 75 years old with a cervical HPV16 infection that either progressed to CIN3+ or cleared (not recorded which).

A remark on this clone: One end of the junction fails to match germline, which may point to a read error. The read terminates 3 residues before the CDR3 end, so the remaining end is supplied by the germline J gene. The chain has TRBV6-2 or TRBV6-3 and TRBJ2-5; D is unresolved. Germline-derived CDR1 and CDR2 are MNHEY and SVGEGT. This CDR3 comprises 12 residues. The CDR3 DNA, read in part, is TGTGCCAGCAGTTATTCCCAAGGGACC. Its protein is CASSYSQGT. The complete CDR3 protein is CASSYSQGTQYF.

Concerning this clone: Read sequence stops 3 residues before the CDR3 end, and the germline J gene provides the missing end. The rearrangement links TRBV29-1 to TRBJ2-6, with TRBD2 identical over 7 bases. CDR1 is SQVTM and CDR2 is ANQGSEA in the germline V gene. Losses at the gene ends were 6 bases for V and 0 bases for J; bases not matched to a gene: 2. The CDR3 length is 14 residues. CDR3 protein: CSVGGTSGANVLTF. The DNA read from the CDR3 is TGCAGCGTCGGGGGGACCTCTGGGGCCAACGTC.

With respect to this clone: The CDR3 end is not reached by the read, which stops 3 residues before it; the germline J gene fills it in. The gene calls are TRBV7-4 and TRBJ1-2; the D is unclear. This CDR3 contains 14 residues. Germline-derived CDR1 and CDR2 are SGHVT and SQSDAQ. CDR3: CASSSGGGSDDYTF. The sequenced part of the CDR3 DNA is TGTGCCAGCAGCTCCGGAGGAGGGTCCGACGAC.

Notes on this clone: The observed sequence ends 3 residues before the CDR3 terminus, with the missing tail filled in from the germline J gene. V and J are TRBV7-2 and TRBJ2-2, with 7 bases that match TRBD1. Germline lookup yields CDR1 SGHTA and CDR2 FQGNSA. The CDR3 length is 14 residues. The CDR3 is CASSLRQGNEKLFF. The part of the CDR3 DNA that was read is TGTGCCAGCAGCTTACGACAGGGTAATGAAAAG.

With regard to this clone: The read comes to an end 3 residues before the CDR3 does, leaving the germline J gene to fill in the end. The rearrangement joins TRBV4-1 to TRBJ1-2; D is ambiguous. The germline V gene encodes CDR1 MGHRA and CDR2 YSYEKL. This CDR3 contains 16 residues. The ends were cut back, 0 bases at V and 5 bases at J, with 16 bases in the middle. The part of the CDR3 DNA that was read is TGCGCCAGCAGCCAAGAAGCGGCGAGACCTAGGTATGGC. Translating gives CASSQEAARPRYG. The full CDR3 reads CASSQEAARPRYGYTF.

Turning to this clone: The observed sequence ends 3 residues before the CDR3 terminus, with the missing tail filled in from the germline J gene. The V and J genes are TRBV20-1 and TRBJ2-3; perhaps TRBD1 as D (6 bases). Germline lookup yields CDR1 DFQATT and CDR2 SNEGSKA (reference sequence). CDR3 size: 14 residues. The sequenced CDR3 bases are TGCAGTGCTAGAGAGGGACAACCCCAAGAGACG. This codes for CSAREGQPQET. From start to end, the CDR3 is CSAREGQPQETQYF.

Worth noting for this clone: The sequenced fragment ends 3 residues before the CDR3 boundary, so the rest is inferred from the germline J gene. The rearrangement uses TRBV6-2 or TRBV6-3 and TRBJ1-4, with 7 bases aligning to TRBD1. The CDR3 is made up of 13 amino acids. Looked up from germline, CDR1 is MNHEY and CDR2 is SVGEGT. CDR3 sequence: CASRDRAGSPLFF. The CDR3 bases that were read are TGTGCCAGCAGAGACAGGGCTGGATCACCA.

CDR3 bases read: TGCGCCAGCAGCTTGGGGACAGCTAGCACAGATACG. This gives the protein CASSLGTASTDT. Given in full, the CDR3 is CASSLGTASTDTQYF. The rearrangement links TRBV5-1 to TRBJ2-3; tentatively, D is TRBD1 (6 bases). Read data end 3 residues before the CDR3 end; the end is taken from the germline J gene. Germline lookup yields CDR1 SGHRS and CDR2 YFSETQ. Deletions cut 0 bases from V and 0 bases from J, with 8 bases between. The CDR3 has 15 amino acids. The complete variable domain, with remaining parts taken from reference TRBV5-1 and TRBJ2-3, reads KAGVTQTPRYLIKTRGQQVTLSCSPISGHRSVSWYQQTPGQGLQFLFEYFSETQRNKGNFPGRFSGRQFSNSRSEMNVSTLELGDSALYLCASSLGTASTDTQYFGPGTRLTVL.

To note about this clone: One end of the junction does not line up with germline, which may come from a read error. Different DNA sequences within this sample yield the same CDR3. CDR3 in amino acids: CASSERGSGNTIYF. CDR3 DNA (partial): TGTGCCAGCAGTGAACGGGGGTCTGGAAACACT. V and J are TRBV2 and TRBJ1-3; possibly TRBD1 for D (5 bases). The read ends 3 residues before the CDR3 terminus; that terminus is restored from the germline J gene. There are 14 residues in the CDR3. Germline CDR1 and CDR2: SNHLY and FYNNEI.

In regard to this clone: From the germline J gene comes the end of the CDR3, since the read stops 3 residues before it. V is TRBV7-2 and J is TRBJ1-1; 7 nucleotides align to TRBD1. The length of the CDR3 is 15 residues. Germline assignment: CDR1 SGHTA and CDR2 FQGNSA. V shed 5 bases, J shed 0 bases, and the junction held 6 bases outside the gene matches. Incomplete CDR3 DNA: TGTGCCAGCAGCCTCGGGACAGCTCTGAACACTGAA. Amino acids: CASSLGTALNTE. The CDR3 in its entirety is CASSLGTALNTEAFF.

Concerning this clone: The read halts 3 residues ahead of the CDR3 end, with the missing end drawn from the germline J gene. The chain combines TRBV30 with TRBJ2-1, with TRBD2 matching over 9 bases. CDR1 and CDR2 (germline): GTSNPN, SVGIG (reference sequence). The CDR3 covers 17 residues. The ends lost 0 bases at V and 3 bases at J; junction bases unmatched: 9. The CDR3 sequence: CAWSVGLAGALYNEQFF. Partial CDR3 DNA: TGTGCCTGGAGTGTAGGTTTAGCGGGGGCCCTCTACAATGAG.

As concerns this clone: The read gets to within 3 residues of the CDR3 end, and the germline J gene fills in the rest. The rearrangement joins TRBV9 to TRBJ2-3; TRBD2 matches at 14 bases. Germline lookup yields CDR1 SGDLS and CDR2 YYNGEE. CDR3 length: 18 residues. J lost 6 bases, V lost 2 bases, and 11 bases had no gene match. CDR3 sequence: CASSVGLAGAGSSDTQYF. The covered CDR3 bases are TGTGCCAGCAGCGTGGGACTAGCGGGGGCCGGATCCAGTGATACG.

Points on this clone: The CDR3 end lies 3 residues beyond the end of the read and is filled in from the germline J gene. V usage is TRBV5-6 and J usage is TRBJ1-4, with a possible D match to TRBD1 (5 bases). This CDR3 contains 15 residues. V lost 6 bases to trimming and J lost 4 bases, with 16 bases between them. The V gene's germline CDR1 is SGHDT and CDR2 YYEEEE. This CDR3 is CASNGWGYSNEKLFF. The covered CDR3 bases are TGTGCCAGCAACGGCTGGGGCTACAGTAATGAAAAA. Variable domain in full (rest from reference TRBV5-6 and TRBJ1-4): DAGVTQSPTHLIKTRGQQVTLRCSPKSGHDTVSWYQQALGQGPQFIFQYYEEEERQRGNFPDRFSGHQFPNYSSELNVNALLLGDSALYLCASNGWGYSNEKLFFGSGTQLSVL.

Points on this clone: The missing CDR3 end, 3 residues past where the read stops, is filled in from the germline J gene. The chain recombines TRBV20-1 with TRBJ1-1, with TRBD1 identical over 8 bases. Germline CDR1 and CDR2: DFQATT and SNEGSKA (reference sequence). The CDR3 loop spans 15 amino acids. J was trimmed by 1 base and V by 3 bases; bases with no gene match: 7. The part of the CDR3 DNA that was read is TGCAGTGCTAGGGCAGGGGGCCTAAAGAACACTGAA. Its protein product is CSARAGGLKNTE. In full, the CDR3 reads CSARAGGLKNTEAFF.

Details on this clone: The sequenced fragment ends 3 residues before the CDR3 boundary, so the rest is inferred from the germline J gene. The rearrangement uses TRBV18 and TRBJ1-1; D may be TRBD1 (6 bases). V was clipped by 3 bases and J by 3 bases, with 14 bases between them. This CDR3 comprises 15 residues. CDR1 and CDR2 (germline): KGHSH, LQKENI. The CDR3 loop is CASSPNRDRHTEAFF. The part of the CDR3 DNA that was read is TGTGCCAGCTCACCGAACAGGGATAGGCACACTGAA. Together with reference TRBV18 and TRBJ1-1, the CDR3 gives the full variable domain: NAGVMQNPRHLVRRRGQEARLRCSPMKGHSHVYWYRQLPEEGLKFMVYLQKENIIDESGMPKERFSAEFPKEGPSILRIQQVVRGDSAAYFCASSPNRDRHTEAFFGQGTRLTVV.

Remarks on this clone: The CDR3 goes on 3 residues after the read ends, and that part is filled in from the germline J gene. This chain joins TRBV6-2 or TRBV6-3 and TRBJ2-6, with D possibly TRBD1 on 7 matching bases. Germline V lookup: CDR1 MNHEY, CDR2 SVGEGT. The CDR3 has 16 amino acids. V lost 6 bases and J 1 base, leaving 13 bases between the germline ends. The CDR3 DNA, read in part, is TGTGCCAGCAGATCGACAGGGAGGTCTGGGGCCAACGTC. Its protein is CASRSTGRSGANV. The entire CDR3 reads CASRSTGRSGANVLTF.

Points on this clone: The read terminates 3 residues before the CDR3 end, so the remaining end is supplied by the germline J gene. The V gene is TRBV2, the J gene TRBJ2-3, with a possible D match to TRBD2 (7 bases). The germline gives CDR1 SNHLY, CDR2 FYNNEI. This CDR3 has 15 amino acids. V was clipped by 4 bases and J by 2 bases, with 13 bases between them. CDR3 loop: CASSGRGASTDTQYF. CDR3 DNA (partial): TGTGCCAGCAGTGGTCGGGGGGCCTCCACAGATACG.

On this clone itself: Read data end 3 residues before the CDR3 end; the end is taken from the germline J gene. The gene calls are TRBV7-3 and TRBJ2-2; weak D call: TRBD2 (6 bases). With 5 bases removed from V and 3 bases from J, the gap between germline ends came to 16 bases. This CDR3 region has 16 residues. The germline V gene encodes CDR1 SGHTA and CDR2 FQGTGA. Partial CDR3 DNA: TGTGCCAGCAGCCCCGTGGTAGCGGCTTACACCGGGGAG. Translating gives CASSPVVAAYTGE. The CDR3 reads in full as CASSPVVAAYTGELFF.

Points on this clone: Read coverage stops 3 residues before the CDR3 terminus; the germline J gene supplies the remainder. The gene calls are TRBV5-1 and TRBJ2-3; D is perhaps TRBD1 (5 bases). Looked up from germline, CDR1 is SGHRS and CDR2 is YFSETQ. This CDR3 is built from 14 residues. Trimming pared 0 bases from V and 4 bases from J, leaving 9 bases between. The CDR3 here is CASSLEGHSDTQYF. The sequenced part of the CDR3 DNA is TGCGCCAGCAGCTTGGAGGGGCATTCAGATACG.

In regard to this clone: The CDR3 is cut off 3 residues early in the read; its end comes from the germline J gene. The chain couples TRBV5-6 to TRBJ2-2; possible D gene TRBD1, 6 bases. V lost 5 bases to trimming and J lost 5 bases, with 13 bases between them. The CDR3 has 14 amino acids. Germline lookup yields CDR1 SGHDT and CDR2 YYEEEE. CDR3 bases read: TGTGCCAGCAGTCCTCTTACAGGGACCGGGGAG. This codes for CASSPLTGTGE. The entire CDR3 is CASSPLTGTGELFF.

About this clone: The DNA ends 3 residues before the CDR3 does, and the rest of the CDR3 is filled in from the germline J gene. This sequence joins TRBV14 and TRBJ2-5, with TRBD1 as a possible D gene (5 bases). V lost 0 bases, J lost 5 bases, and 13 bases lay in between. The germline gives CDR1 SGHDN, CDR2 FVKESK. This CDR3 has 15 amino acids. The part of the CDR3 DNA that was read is TGTGCCAGCAGCCAAGATGGGGCAGGGCGTGAGACC. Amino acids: CASSQDGAGRET. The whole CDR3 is CASSQDGAGRETQYF.

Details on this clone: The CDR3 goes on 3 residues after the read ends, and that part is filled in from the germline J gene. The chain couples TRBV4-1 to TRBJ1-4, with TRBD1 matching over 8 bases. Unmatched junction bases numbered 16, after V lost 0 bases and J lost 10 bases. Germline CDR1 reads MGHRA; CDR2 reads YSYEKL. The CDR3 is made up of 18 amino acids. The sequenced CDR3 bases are TGCGCCAGCAGCCAAGAGGCGGGACAGGCTTTACCCTACGGAAAA. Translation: CASSQEAGQALPYGK. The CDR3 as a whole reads CASSQEAGQALPYGKLFF.

The CDR3: CASSQEGRVGETQYF. CDR3 DNA (partial): TGTGCCAGCAGCCAAGAAGGCAGGGTAGGAGAGACC. J is TRBJ2-5 and V is TRBV4-2; possibly TRBD1 for D (5 bases). The missing CDR3 end, 3 residues past where the read stops, is filled in from the germline J gene. The germline CDR1 and CDR2 sequences are LGHNA and YNFKEQ. This CDR3 spans 15 amino acids. Trimming pared 0 bases from V and 4 bases from J, leaving 12 bases between.

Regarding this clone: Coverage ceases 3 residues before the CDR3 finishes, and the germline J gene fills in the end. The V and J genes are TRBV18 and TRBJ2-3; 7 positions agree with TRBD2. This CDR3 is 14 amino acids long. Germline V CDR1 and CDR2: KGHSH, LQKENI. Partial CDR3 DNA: TGTGCCAGCTCACCTCGGGGGGACGGGGAGACG. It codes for CASSPRGDGET. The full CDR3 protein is CASSPRGDGETQYF.

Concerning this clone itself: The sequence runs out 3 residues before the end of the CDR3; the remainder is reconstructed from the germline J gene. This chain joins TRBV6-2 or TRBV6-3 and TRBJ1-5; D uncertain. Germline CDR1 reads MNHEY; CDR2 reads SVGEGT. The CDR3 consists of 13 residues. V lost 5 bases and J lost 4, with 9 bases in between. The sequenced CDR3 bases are TGTGCCAGCAGTCTGACAATTAATCAGCCC. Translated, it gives CASSLTINQP. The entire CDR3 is CASSLTINQPQHF.